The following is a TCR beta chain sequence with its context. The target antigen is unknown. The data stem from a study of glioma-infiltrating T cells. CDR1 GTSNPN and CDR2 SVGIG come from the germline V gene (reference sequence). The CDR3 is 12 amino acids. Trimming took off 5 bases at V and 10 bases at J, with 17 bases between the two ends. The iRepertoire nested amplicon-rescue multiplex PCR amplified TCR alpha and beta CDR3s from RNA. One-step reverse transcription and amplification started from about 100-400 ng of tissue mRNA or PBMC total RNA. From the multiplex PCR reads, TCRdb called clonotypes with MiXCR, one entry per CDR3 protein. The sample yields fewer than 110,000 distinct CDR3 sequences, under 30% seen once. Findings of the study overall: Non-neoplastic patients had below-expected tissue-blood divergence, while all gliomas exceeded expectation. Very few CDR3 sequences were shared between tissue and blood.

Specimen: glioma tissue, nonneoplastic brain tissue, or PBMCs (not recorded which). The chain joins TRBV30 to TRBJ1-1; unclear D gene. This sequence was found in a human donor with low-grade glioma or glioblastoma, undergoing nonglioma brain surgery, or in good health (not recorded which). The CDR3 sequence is CAWQEGLGGAFF. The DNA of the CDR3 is TGTGCCTGGCAAGAGGGTTTAGGTGGAGCTTTCTTT.